This T cell receptor (beta chain) is drawn from a study of vaccination and CD4 T cells after COVID-19. V dropped 6 bases and J dropped 5 bases, with 19 bases sitting between them. The length of the CDR3 is 15 residues. Regarding treatment: approximately nine-day PBMC culture with coronavirus spike peptide pools or control peptides (ViraFEST assay). An Oncomine TCR Beta short-read assay was used to sequence the DNA from cultured CD4+ T cells. TCRdb re-derived calls from the PCR reads in MiXCR, one entry per CDR3 protein. The sample has about 27,000 distinct CDR3 sequences, approximately 62% seen once. This clonotype appeared a few times. Its specificity is unknown.

The sequenced sample was CD4+ T cells from blood, cultured in vitro, obtained after SARS-CoV-2 vaccination. The chain links TRBV12-3 or TRBV12-4 to TRBJ1-2; D is uncertain. The receptor comes from a human donor who received a COVID-19 vaccine. The CDR3: CASRLSLGGPYGYTF. In DNA form, the CDR3 reads TGTGCCAGCAGGCTTAGCCTGGGAGGACCTTATGGCTACACCTTC.